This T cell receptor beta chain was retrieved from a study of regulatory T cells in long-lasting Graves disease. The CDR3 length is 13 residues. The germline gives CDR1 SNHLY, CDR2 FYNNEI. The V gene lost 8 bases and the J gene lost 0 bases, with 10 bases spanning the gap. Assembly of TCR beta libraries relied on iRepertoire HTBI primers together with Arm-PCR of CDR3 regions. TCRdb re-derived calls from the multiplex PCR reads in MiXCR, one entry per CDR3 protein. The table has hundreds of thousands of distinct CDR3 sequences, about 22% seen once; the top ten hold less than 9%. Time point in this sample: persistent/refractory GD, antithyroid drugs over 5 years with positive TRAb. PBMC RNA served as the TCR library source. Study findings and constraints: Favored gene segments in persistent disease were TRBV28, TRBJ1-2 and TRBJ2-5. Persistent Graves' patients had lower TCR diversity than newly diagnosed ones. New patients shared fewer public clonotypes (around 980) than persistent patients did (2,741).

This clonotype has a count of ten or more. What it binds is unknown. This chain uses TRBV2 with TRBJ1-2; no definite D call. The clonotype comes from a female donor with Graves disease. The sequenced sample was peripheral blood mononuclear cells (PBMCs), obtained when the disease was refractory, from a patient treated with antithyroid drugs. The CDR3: CASRKETNYGYTF. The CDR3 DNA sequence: TGTGCCAGCCGCAAGGAAACTAACTATGGCTACACCTTC.